The T cell receptor beta chain described here comes from a study of breast tumors, draining lymph nodes, adjacent tissues. The lymph nodes were axillary draining lymph nodes from breast cancer patients. This clonotype was recorded a few times. No antigen is known for it. The ends were cut back, 3 bases at V and 1 base at J, with 23 bases in the middle. CDR1 DFQATT and CDR2 SNEGSKA come from the germline V gene (reference sequence). The CDR3 has 18 amino acids. One entry per CDR3 protein, called by TCRdb with MiXCR from the multiplex PCR reads. The profile shows about 89,000 distinct CDR3 sequences, approximately 31% of them singletons. Whole-study findings and limits: The lymph node origin of tumor T cells was framed as consistent with a hypothesis, not demonstrated. Tumor and nontumor repertoires were significantly more similar in luminal-like than in basal-like breast cancer.

The sequenced sample was axillary lymph node tissue. This sequence joins TRBV20-1 and TRBJ2-3; D unclear. The receptor comes from a female donor with breast cancer. Some clones in this sample may be carry-over from other donors' samples. CDR3 DNA: TGCAGTGCTAGCCTTGGGCGCCCCGACGCGGCTGGCACAGATACGCAGTATTTT. This codes for CSASLGRPDAAGTDTQYF.